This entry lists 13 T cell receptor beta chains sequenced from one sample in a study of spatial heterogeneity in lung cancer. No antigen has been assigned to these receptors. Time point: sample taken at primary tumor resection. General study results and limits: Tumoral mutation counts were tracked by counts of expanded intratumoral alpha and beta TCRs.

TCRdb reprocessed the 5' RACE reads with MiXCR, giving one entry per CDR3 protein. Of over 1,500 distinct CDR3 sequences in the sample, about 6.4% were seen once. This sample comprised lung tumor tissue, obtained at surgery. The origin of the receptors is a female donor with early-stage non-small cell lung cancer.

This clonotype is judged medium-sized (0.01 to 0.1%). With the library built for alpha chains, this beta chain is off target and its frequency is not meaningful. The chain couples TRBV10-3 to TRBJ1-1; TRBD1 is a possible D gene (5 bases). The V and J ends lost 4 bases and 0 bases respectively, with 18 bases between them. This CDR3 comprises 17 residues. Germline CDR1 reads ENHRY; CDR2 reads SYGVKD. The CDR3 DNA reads TGTGCCATCAGTGCAAGGGACGGGGAGGGAATGAACACTGAAGCTTTCTTT. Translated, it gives CAISARDGEGMNTEAFF.

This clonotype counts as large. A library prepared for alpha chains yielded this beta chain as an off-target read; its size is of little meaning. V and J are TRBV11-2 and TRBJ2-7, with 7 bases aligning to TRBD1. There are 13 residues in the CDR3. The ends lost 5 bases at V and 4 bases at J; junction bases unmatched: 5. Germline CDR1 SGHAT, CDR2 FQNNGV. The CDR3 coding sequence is TGTGCCAGCAGCCTCCCGGGACAGTACGAGCAGTACTTC. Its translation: CASSLPGQYEQYF.

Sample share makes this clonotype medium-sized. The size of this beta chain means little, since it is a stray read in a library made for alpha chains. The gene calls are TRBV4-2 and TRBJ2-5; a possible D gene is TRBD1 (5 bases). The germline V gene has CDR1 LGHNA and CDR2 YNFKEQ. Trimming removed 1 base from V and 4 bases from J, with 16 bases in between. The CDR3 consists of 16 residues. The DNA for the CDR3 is TGTGCCAGCAGCCAAGTTCCCCAGGGCAGCCCAGAGACCCAGTACTTC. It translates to CASSQVPQGSPETQYF.

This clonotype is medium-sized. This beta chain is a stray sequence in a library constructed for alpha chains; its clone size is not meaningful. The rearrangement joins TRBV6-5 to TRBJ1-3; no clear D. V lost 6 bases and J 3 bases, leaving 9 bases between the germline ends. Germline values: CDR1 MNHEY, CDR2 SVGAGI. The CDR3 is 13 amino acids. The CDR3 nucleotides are TGTGCCAGCAGCACCCCGAATGGAAACACCATATATTTT. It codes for CASSTPNGNTIYF.

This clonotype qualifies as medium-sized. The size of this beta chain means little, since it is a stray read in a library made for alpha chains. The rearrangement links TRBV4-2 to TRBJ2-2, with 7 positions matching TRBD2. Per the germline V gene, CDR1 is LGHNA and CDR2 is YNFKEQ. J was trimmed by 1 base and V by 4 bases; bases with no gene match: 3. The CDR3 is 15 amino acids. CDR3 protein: CASSREGGNTGELFF. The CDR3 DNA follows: TGTGCCAGCAGCCGGGAGGGTGGGAACACCGGGGAGCTGTTTTTT.

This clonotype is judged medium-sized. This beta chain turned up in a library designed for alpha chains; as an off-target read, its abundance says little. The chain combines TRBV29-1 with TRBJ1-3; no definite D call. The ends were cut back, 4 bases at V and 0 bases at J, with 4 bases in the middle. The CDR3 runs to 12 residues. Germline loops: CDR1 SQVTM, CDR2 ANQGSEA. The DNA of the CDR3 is TGCAGCGTTGGAACCTCTGGAAACACCATATATTTT. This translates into CSVGTSGNTIYF.

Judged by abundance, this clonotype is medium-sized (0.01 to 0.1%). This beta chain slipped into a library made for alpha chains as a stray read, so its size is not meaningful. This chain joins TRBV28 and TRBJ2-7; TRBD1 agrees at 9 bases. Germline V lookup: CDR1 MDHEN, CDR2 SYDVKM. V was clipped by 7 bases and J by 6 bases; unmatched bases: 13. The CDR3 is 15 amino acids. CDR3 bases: TGTGCCAGCACCCCCCTGGGACAGGGTTATGGCGAGCAGTACTTC. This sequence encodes CASTPLGQGYGEQYF.

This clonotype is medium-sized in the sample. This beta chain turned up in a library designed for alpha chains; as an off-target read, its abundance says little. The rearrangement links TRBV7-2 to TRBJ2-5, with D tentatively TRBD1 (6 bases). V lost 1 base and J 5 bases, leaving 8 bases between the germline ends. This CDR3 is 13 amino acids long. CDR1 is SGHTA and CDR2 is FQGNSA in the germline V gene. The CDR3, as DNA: TGTGCCAGCAGCTTAGGGGGGCGGGAGACCCAGTACTTC. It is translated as CASSLGGRETQYF. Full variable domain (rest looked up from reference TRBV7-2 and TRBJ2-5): GAGVSQSPSNKVTEKGKDVELRCDPISGHTALYWYRQSLGQGLEFLIYFQGNSAPDKSGLPSDRFSAERTGGSVSTLTIQRTQQEDSAVYLCASSLGGRETQYFGPGTRLLVL.

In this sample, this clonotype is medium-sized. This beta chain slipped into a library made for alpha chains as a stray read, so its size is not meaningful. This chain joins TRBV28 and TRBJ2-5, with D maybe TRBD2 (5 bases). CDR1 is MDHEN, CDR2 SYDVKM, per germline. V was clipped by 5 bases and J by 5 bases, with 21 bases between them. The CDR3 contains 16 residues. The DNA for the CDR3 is TGTGCCAGCAGTACTGGACTGGCCTTACGACGGGAGACCCAGTACTTC. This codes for CASSTGLALRRETQYF. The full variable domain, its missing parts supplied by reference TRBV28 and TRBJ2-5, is DVKVTQSSRYLVKRTGEKVFLECVQDMDHENMFWYRQDPGLGLRLIYFSYDVKMKEKGDIPEGYSVSREKKERFSLILESASTNQTSMYLCASSTGLALRRETQYFGPGTRLLVL.

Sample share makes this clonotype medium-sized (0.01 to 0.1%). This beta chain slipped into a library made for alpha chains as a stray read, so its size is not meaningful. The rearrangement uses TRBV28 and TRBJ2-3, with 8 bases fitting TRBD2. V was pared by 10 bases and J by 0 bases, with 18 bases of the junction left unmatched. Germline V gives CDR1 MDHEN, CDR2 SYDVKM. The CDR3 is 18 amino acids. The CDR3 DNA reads TGTGCCATAACGATGGGCGGGGGGTATCAATATAGCACAGATACGCAGTATTTT. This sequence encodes CAITMGGGYQYSTDTQYF.

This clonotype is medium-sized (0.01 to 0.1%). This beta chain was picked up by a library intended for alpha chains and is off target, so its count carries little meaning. CDR3 sequence reads: CSVDGGADTEAFF. DNA of the CDR3: TGCAGCGTTGACGGGGGGGCTGACACTGAAGCTTTCTTT. V and J are TRBV29-1 and TRBJ1-1; a weak D match, TRBD1 (6 bases). The CDR3 runs 13 residues. Germline CDR1 is SQVTM and CDR2 is ANQGSEA. With 3 bases removed from V and 3 bases from J, the gap between germline ends came to 11 bases.

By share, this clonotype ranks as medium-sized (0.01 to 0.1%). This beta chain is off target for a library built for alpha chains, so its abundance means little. The CDR3 reads CASSPQGGSNQPQHF. As DNA, the CDR3 is TGTGCCAGCAGTCCGCAAGGAGGGTCCAATCAGCCCCAGCATTTT. The rearrangement joins TRBV6-5 to TRBJ1-5, with D unresolved. Trimming left V 5 bases short and J 3 bases short, with 14 bases between. From germline, CDR1 is MNHEY and CDR2 SVGAGI. This CDR3 contains 15 residues.

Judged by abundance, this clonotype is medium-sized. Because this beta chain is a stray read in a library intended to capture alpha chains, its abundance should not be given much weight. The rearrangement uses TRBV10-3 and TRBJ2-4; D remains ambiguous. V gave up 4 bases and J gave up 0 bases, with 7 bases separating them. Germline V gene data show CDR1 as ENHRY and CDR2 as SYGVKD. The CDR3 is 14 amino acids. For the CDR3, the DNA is TGTGCCATCAGTGTCGATCTAGCCAAAAACATTCAGTACTTC. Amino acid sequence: CAISVDLAKNIQYF.